Below are 23 T cell receptor beta chains sequenced from a single sample in a study of OX40 agonist ivuxolimab in advanced cancers. The repertoire was sequenced with immunoSEQ multiplex PCR; TCRdb's copy has only in-frame clones and lacks some. Of some 19,000 clones in the sample, roughly three quarters are singletons; the top ten hold about 17%. The material sequenced was CD4+ or CD8+ T cells sorted from blood, taken in a trial of the OX40 agonist ivuxolimab. The receptors come from an adult with an advanced solid tumor such as melanoma, head and neck, liver or kidney cancer.

The V gene is TRBV9, the J gene TRBJ2-1; perhaps TRBD2 as D (6 bases). The V end was cut by 2 bases, the J end by 7 bases, with 16 bases between. Per germline, CDR1 SGDLS and CDR2 YYNGEE. The CDR3 runs to 15 residues. The CDR3 protein is CASSVSPGVGNEQFF. In DNA, the CDR3 is TGTGCCAGCAGCGTCTCACCGGGAGTAGGAAATGAGCAGTTCTTC.

Concerning this clone: Other DNA sequences within the sample encode an identical CDR3. The chain links TRBV15 to TRBJ1-3; possibly TRBD1 for D (5 bases). Germline CDR1 LNHNV, CDR2 YYDKDF (reference sequence). Trimming cost V 0 bases and J 0 bases, with 6 bases left between them. The CDR3 is made up of 15 amino acids. The CDR3 sequence is CATSRDRDSGNTIYF. CDR3 DNA: TGTGCCACCAGCAGAGACAGGGACTCTGGAAACACCATATATTTT.

The rearrangement uses TRBV14 and TRBJ1-1; D call uncertain. Germline V gene lookup returns CDR1 SGHDN and CDR2 FVKESK. Trimming took 4 bases from V and 7 from J, leaving 10 bases between them. CDR3 length: 12 amino acids. Here the CDR3 DNA reads TGTGCCAGCAGCCCGGTCGGGTTTGAAGCTTTCTTT. This encodes CASSPVGFEAFF.

The J gene is TRBJ2-2, the V gene TRBV30; D remains unclear. CDR1 is GTSNPN, CDR2 SVGIG, per germline (reference sequence). There are 13 residues in the CDR3. The germline V and J ends were trimmed by 3 bases and 1 base, with 6 bases remaining between them. The CDR3 is CAWSPMNTGELFF. The CDR3 coding sequence is TGTGCCTGGAGCCCCATGAACACCGGGGAGCTGTTTTTT.

This clone qualifies as medium-sized. This chain connects TRBV5-3 to TRBJ1-2, with D unresolved. TRBV5-3 falls under the ORF class, with uncertain function. Trimming removed 4 bases from V and 5 bases from J, with 36 bases in between. This CDR3 spans 21 amino acids. The CDR3 DNA follows: TGTGCCAGAAGCCCCTGGGAAGACCAAATCCACATACATGTGCGCAGGTATGGCTACACCTTC. Translating gives CARSPWEDQIHIHVRRYGYTF.

The rearrangement uses TRBV29-1 and TRBJ1-2; D is possibly TRBD1 (5 bases). Germline CDR1 reads SQVTM; CDR2 reads ANQGSEA. CDR3 length: 12 residues. V lost 7 bases, J lost 8 bases, and 17 bases lay in between. The DNA for the CDR3 is TGCAGCGCCCGGGGGAGGGCAGGCGGCTACACCTTC. It encodes CSARGRAGGYTF.

The chain combines TRBV4-3 with TRBJ2-7, with 10 bases that match TRBD2. Germline CDR1 LGHNA, CDR2 YSLEER. Trimming took 4 bases from V and 3 from J; bases not matched to a gene: 6. This CDR3 has 15 residues. This CDR3 reads CASSRGLAVDYEQYF. For the CDR3, the DNA is TGCGCCAGCAGCCGAGGACTAGCGGTTGACTACGAGCAGTACTTC.

The rearrangement uses TRBV7-2 and TRBJ1-1; 11 positions agree with TRBD1. This CDR3 region has 15 residues. Germline CDR1 reads SGHTA; CDR2 reads FQGNSA. Trimming at V came to 4 bases and at J to 4 bases, leaving 5 bases not matched to a gene. CDR3 sequence reads: CASSSPGQGVTEAFF. In nucleotides, the CDR3 is TGTGCCAGCAGCTCCCCGGGACAGGGGGTCACTGAAGCTTTCTTT.

The J gene is TRBJ2-7, the V gene TRBV7-2, with 7 bases matching TRBD1. Germline lookup yields CDR1 SGHTA and CDR2 FQGNSA. The ends lost 1 base at V and 3 bases at J; junction bases unmatched: 3. The CDR3 covers 14 residues. The CDR3 loop reads CASSLDAGGYEQYF. The CDR3 coding sequence is TGTGCCAGCAGCTTAGATGCAGGGGGCTACGAGCAGTACTTC. Filled out from reference TRBV7-2 and TRBJ2-7, the complete variable domain reads GAGVSQSPSNKVTEKGKDVELRCDPISGHTALYWYRQSLGQGLEFLIYFQGNSAPDKSGLPSDRFSAERTGGSVSTLTIQRTQQEDSAVYLCASSLDAGGYEQYFGPGTRLTVT.

V usage is TRBV7-9 and J usage is TRBJ2-3, with 11 bases aligning to TRBD2. V shed 3 bases, J shed 4 bases, and the junction held 3 bases outside the gene matches. This CDR3 region has 15 residues. Per germline, CDR1 SEHNR and CDR2 FQNEAQ (reference sequence). The CDR3 region has the DNA TGTGCCAGCAGCTTCAGTAGCGGGAGGGCAGATACGCAGTATTTT. It specifies CASSFSSGRADTQYF.

This sequence joins TRBV27 and TRBJ2-3; 7 nucleotides line up with TRBD2. The ends lost 0 bases at V and 2 bases at J; junction bases unmatched: 5. The V gene's germline CDR1 is MNHEY and CDR2 SMNVEV (reference sequence). The CDR3 is 16 amino acids. CDR3 in amino acids: CASSLSPSGITDTQYF. CDR3 sequence (DNA): TGTGCCAGCAGTTTATCTCCCAGCGGGATCACAGATACGCAGTATTTT.

The chain couples TRBV7-2 to TRBJ1-6, with 8 bases aligning to TRBD1. V shed 0 bases, J shed 6 bases, and the junction held 7 bases outside the gene matches. The CDR3 sequence is 17 residues long. Germline CDR1 reads SGHTA; CDR2 reads FQGNSA. CDR3 nucleotide sequence: TGTGCCAGCAGCTTAGCGGGGGGGACAGGCCTTAATTCACCCCTCCACTTT. Amino acid sequence: CASSLAGGTGLNSPLHF.

In its sample, this clone was seen a few times. V and J are TRBV4-3 and TRBJ2-7; the D gene is possibly TRBD2 (5 bases). The CDR3 has 15 residues. Germline assignment: CDR1 LGHNA and CDR2 YSLEER. V was pared by 0 bases and J by 1 base, with 10 bases between. CDR3 loop: CASSQERALSYEQYF. For the CDR3, the DNA is TGCGCCAGCAGCCAAGAGCGGGCCTTATCCTACGAGCAGTACTTC.

The gene calls are TRBV27 and TRBJ2-7; 7 nucleotides align to TRBD2. Germline loops: CDR1 MNHEY, CDR2 SMNVEV (reference sequence). The CDR3 loop spans 14 amino acids. The V gene end was trimmed by 3 bases and the J gene end by 2 bases; junction bases not matched to a gene: 4. The CDR3 loop reads CASSLAGAPYEQYF. The CDR3 DNA sequence: TGTGCCAGCAGTTTGGCGGGAGCCCCCTACGAGCAGTACTTC.

The chain employs TRBV11-3 and TRBJ2-1; TRBD1 is a possible D gene (5 bases). V gave up 1 base and J gave up 7 bases, with 8 bases separating them. The CDR3 totals 13 residues. The germline V gene encodes CDR1 SGHNT and CDR2 YENEEA. Written as DNA, the CDR3 is TGTGCCAGCAGCTTAGGTGGGGCGAATGAGCAGTTCTTC. Its translation: CASSLGGANEQFF.

This chain uses TRBV10-1 with TRBJ1-1; no reliable D call. This CDR3 has 13 residues. V lost 3 bases and J lost 4, with 9 bases in between. Germline V gene data show CDR1 as WNHNN and CDR2 as SYGVQD (reference sequence). CDR3 amino acids: CASSEREATEAFF. The CDR3 DNA sequence: TGCGCCAGCAGTGAACGGGAGGCCACTGAAGCTTTCTTT.

The chain employs TRBV18 and TRBJ1-2; no clear D. Germline V gene data show CDR1 as KGHSH and CDR2 as LQKENI. The CDR3 length is 16 residues. The ends were cut back, 0 bases at V and 4 bases at J, with 15 bases in the middle. The CDR3 DNA reads as TGTGCCAGCTCACCACCGCCAGCCCAATTTTCCTATGGCTACACCTTC. Translated, it gives CASSPPPAQFSYGYTF.

This clone was picked up a small number of times. V is TRBV7-9 and J is TRBJ1-2; D remains ambiguous. Germline V CDR1 and CDR2: SEHNR, FQNEAQ (reference sequence). The CDR3 is 11 residues long. Trimming left V 4 bases short and J 12 bases short, with 12 bases between. The CDR3 reads CASSSAGKDTF. Written as DNA, the CDR3 is TGTGCCAGCAGCTCCGCAGGAAAGGACACCTTC.

The chain recombines TRBV28 with TRBJ1-1; 9 positions match TRBD1. Unmatched junction bases numbered 12, after V lost 9 bases and J lost 1 base. Germline V lookup: CDR1 MDHEN, CDR2 SYDVKM. The CDR3 loop spans 16 amino acids. CDR3 coding DNA: TGTGCCAGTCACCAGTCCGGGACAGGGTGGAACACTGAAGCTTTCTTT. This translates into CASHQSGTGWNTEAFF. Full variable domain (missing parts from reference TRBV28 and TRBJ1-1): DVKVTQSSRYLVKRTGEKVFLECVQDMDHENMFWYRQDPGLGLRLIYFSYDVKMKEKGDIPEGYSVSREKKERFSLILESASTNQTSMYLCASHQSGTGWNTEAFFGQGTRLTVV.

The genes are TRBV11-3 and TRBJ2-4; 11 nucleotides match TRBD1. The length of the CDR3 is 15 residues. The V gene's germline CDR1 is SGHNT and CDR2 YENEEA. After removal of 5 bases from V and 5 bases from J, the junction contained 5 bases not matched to a gene. The CDR3 DNA reads TGTGCCAGCAGCCCCCTGGGACAGGGGGAAAACATTCAGTACTTC. Translation gives CASSPLGQGENIQYF.

The chain links TRBV27 to TRBJ2-2; 9 nucleotides agree with TRBD1. Germline loops: CDR1 MNHEY, CDR2 SMNVEV (reference sequence). V was pared by 6 bases and J by 7 bases, with 6 bases of the junction left unmatched. CDR3 length equals 14 residues. DNA for the CDR3: TGTGCCAGCAGCATTGGGACAGGGATCGGGGAGCTGTTTTTT. Its translation: CASSIGTGIGELFF.

Regarding this clone: The junction does not match germline at one end; this may be a read error. The rearrangement joins TRBV5-4 to TRBJ2-1; TRBD2 matches at 8 bases. Germline V lookup: CDR1 SGHNT, CDR2 YYREEE (reference sequence). The CDR3 is 16 amino acids. CDR3 nucleotides: TGCGCCAGCAGCCAGACAACTAGCGGCTCCTACAATGAGCAGTTCTTC. Translation gives CASSQTTSGSYNEQFF.

The V gene is TRBV9, the J gene TRBJ2-7; 12 bases align to TRBD2. Unmatched junction bases numbered 7, after V lost 3 bases and J lost 3 bases. The germline V gene encodes CDR1 SGDLS and CDR2 YYNGEE. The CDR3 is 16 residues long. CDR3 bases: TGTGCCAGCAGCGCCTCGACTAGCGGGAGATACTACGAGCAGTACTTC. It is translated as CASSASTSGRYYEQYF. The whole variable domain, filled in from reference TRBV9 and TRBJ2-7, reads DSGVTQTPKHLITATGQRVTLRCSPRSGDLSVYWYQQSLDQGLQFLIQYYNGEERAKGNILERFSAQQFPDLHSELNLSSLELGDSALYFCASSASTSGRYYEQYFGPGTRLTVT.